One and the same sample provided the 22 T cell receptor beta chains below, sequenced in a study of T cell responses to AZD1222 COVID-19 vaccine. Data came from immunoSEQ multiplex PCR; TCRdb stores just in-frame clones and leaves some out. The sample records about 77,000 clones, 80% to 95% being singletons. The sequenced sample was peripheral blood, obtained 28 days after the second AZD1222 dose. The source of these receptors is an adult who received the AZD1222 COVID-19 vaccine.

CDR3 sequence (DNA): TGCGCCAGCAGACAGGGGATAAGCACTGAAGCTTTCTTT. Its protein product is CASRQGISTEAFF. V gene TRBV10-2 combines with J gene TRBJ1-1; 7 nucleotides align to TRBD1. The length of the CDR3 is 13 residues. The V segment lost 6 bases and the J segment 4 bases; nucleotides outside the gene matches: 5. Germline V gene lookup returns CDR1 WSHSY and CDR2 SAAADI.

DNA for the CDR3: TGTGCCTACCAATTAGCGGGAGCGCAGTTCTTC. It specifies CAYQLAGAQFF. The V call is TRBV30, the J call TRBJ2-1; 9 bases match TRBD2. V shed 7 bases, J shed 12 bases, and the junction held 7 bases outside the gene matches. Germline values: CDR1 GTSNPN, CDR2 SVGIG (reference sequence). This CDR3 comprises 11 residues.

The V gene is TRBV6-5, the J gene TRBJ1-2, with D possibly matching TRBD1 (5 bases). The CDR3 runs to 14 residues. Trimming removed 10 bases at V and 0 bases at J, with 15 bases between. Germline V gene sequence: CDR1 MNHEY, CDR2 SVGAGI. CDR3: CATSGGAPNYGYTF. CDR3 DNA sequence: TGTGCCACCTCGGGCGGGGCCCCTAACTATGGCTACACCTTC.

For the CDR3, the DNA is TGTGCCAGTAGTTCGGACGGGGGGGTAACTGAAGCTTTCTTT. This encodes CASSSDGGVTEAFF. The rearrangement uses TRBV19 and TRBJ1-1; possibly TRBD1 for D (5 bases). The CDR3 totals 14 residues. V dropped 5 bases and J dropped 5 bases, with 15 bases sitting between them. CDR1 is LNHDA and CDR2 is SQIVND in the germline V gene (reference sequence). The full variable domain, its missing parts supplied by reference TRBV19 and TRBJ1-1, is DGGITQSPKYLFRKEGQNVTLSCEQNLNHDAMYWYRQDPGQGLRLIYYSQIVNDFQKGDIAEGYSVSREKKESFPLTVTSAQKNPTAFYLCASSSDGGVTEAFFGQGTRLTVV.

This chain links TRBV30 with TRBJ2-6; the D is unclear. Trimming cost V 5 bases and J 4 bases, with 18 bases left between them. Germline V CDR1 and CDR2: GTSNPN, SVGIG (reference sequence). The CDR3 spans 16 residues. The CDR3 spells CAWEPGPASGANVLTF. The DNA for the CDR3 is TGTGCCTGGGAGCCGGGCCCAGCCTCCGGGGCCAACGTCCTGACTTTC.

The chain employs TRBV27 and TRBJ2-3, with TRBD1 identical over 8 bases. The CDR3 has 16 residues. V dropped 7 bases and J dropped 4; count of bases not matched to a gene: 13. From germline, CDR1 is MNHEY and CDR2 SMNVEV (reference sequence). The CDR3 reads CASKGHGQGIADTQYF. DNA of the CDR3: TGTGCCAGCAAGGGACACGGACAGGGAATTGCAGATACGCAGTATTTT.

The CDR3 loop is CASSAEYTGFQPQHF. The CDR3 nucleotides are TGTGCCAGCAGCGCCGAATATACGGGTTTTCAGCCCCAGCATTTT. This rearrangement joins TRBV6-4 to TRBJ1-5; D is ambiguous. The ends were cut back, 6 bases at V and 6 bases at J, with 18 bases in the middle. Germline CDR1 reads MRHNA; CDR2 reads SNTAGT. This CDR3 comprises 15 residues.

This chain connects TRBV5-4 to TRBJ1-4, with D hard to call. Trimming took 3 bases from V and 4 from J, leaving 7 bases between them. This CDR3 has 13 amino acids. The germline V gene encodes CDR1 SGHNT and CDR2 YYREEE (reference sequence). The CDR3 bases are TGTGCCAGCAGCTCTCCTCTTAATGAAAAACTGTTTTTT. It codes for CASSSPLNEKLFF.

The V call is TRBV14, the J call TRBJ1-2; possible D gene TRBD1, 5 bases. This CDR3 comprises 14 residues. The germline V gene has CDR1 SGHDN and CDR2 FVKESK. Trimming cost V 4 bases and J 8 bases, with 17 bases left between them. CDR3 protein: CASSPGATFGGYTF. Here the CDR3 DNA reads TGTGCCAGCAGCCCCGGGGCGACTTTTGGAGGCTACACCTTC.

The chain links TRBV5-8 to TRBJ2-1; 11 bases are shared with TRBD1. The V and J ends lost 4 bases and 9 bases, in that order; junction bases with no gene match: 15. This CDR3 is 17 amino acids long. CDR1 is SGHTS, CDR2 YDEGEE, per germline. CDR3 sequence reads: CASSPPRTGGAPGEQFF. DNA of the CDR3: TGTGCCAGCAGCCCGCCTCGGACAGGGGGCGCTCCCGGTGAGCAGTTCTTC.

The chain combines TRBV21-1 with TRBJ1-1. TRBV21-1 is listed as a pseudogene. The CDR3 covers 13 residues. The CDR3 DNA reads TGTGCCAGTTGCCCCAGAAACGGCCTAACGGCTTTCTTT. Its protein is CASCPRNGLTAFF.

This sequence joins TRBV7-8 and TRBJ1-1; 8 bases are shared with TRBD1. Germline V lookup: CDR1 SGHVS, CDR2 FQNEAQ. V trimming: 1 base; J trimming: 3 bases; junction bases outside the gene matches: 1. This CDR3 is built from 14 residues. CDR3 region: CASSLGDRHTEAFF. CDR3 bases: TGTGCCAGCAGCTTAGGGGACAGGCACACTGAAGCTTTCTTT.

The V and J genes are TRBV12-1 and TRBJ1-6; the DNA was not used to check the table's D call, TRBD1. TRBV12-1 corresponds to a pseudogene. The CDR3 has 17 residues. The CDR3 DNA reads TGTGCCAGCAGCTCCCGGACAGGGAGCTCCTATAATTCACCCCTCCACTTT. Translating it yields CASSSRTGSSYNSPLHF.

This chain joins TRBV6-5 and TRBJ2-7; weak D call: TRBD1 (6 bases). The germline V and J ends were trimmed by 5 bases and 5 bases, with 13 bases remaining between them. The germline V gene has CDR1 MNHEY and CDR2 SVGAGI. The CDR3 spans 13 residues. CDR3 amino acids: CASSKDSLNEQYF. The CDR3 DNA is TGTGCCAGCAGTAAGGACAGTTTGAACGAGCAGTACTTC.

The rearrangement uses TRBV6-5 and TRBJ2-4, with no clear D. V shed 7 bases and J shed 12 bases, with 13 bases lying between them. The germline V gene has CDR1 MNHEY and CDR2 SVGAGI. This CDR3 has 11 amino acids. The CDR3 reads CASTSAAHQYF. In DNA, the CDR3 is TGTGCCAGCACCTCGGCGGCTCATCAGTACTTC.

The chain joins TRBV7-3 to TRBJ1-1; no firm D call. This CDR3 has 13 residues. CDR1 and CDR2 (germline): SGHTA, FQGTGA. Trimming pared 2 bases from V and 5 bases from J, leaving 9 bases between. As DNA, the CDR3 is TGTGCCAGCAGCTTATCAGGAAGAACTGAAGCTTTCTTT. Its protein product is CASSLSGRTEAFF.

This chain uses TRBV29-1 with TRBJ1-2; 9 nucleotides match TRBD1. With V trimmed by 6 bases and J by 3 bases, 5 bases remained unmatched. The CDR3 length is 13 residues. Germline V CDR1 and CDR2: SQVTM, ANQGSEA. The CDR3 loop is CSVRGQGHYGYTF. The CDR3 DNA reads TGCAGCGTCCGGGGACAGGGCCACTATGGCTACACCTTC.

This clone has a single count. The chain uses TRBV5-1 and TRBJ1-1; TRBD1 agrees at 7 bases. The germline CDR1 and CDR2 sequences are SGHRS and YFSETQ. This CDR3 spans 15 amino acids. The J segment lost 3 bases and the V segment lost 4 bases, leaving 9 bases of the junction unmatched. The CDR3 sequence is CASSPGQFADTEAFF. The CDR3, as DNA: TGCGCCAGCAGCCCGGGACAGTTCGCGGACACTGAAGCTTTCTTT.

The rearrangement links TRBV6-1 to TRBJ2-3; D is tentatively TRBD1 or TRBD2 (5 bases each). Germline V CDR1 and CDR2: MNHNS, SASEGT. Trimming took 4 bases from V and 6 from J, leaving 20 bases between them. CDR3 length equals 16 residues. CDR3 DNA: TGTGCCAGCAGTGGGGACGTGGGACGGCATCCGGATACGCAGTATTTT. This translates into CASSGDVGRHPDTQYF.

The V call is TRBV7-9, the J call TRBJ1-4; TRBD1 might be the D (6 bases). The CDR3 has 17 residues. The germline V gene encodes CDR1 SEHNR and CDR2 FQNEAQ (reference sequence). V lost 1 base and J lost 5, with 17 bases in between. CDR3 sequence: CASSLGGATRANEKLFF. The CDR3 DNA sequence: TGTGCCAGCAGCTTAGGGGGGGCCACCCGGGCCAATGAAAAACTGTTTTTT.

CDR3 protein: CASSRDRRNTQYF. The CDR3 coding sequence is TGTGCCAGCAGTCGGGACCGGAGGAATACGCAGTATTTT. This chain uses TRBV11-3 with TRBJ2-3; perhaps D is TRBD1 or TRBD2 (5 bases each). This CDR3 comprises 13 residues. Germline V gene data show CDR1 as SGHNT and CDR2 as YENEEA. V was cut by 6 bases and J by 7 bases, with 14 bases left in between.

The CDR3 DNA reads as TGTGCCAGCAGTGAGTTAGAGACCGAGGAGACCCAGTACTTC. Amino acid sequence: CASSELETEETQYF. This chain uses TRBV25-1 with TRBJ2-5; D remains ambiguous. CDR1 is MGHDK, CDR2 SYGVNS, per germline. V was clipped by 3 bases and J by 5 bases, with 13 bases between them. The CDR3 totals 14 residues.